This TCR beta chain was obtained from a study of shared clonotypes between healthy human individuals. Regarding the study as a whole: With a few donors compared, about 5% of naive CD4 clonotypes were shared. Sampling involved blood alone; tissue repertoires likely differ.

A word on this clone: The antigen is unknown.

The germline gives CDR1 SNHLY, CDR2 FYNNEI. The CDR3 covers 13 residues. V gave up 7 bases and J gave up 7 bases, with 14 bases separating them. Donors were healthy HIV-negative adults without recent acute infections or vaccinations. Those who donated, Caucasian adults without exception, all lived in Nashville, Tennessee. Clones were read by immunoSEQ multiplex PCR, and TCRdb kept only the in-frame ones, dropping some. In the table there are about 2.3 million clones, approximately 93% of which are singletons. The clonotype was recovered from a man younger than 35 in good health. Some clones in this sample may be carry-over from other donors' samples. V and J are TRBV2 and TRBJ1-5, with D maybe TRBD1 (6 bases). The material sequenced was naive CD4+ T cells from PBMCs. The subset is: CD45RA+ positively selected. CDR3 sequence reads: CASTVGGGQPQHF. CDR3 nucleotide sequence: TGTGCCAGCACGGTAGGGGGAGGCCAGCCCCAGCATTTT.